Here is one TCR beta chain with its context. Its cognate antigen is unknown. TCRdb's copy holds only in-frame clones and misses some; the assay was immunoSEQ multiplex PCR. Of about 65,000 clones in the sample, about 82% were seen once. Individuals having autoimmune disease history or systemic immunosuppression were not enrolled. V was cut by 4 bases and J by 2 bases, with 5 bases left in between. The germline V gene has CDR1 SGHAT and CDR2 FQNNGV. The CDR3 spans 12 residues. These data originate in a study of OX40 agonist ivuxolimab in advanced cancers. Regarding the study as a whole: Normalized expansion of T-cell clones was also low for some nonresponders.

This sequence was found in an adult with an advanced solid tumor such as melanoma, head and neck, liver or kidney cancer. The chain employs TRBV11-2 and TRBJ1-2; TRBD1 might be the D (5 bases). The specimen was CD4+ or CD8+ T cells sorted from blood, collected in a trial of the OX40 agonist ivuxolimab. The CDR3 spells CASSWDNYGYTF. The DNA of the CDR3 is TGTGCCAGCAGCTGGGACAACTATGGCTACACCTTC.